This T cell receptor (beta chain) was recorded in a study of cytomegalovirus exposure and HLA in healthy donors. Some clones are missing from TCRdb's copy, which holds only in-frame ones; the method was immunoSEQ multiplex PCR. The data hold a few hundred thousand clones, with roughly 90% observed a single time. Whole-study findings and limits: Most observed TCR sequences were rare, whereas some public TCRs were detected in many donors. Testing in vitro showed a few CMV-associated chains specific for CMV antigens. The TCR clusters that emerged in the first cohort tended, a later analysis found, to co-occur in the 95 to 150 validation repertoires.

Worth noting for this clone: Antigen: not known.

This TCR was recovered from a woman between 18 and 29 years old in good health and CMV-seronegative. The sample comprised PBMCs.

CDR3 amino acids: CASSEYYEQYF. In nucleotides, the CDR3 is TGTGCCAGCAGTGAATACTACGAGCAGTACTTC. V and J are TRBV2 and TRBJ2-7; D unclear. The CDR3 runs 11 residues. V was clipped by 2 bases and J by 3 bases, with 2 bases between them. The germline gives CDR1 SNHLY, CDR2 FYNNEI. Looking up the rest from reference TRBV2 and TRBJ2-7 gives the full variable domain: EPEVTQTPSHQVTQMGQEVILRCVPISNHLYFYWYRQILGQKVEFLVSFYNNEISEKSEIFDDQFSVERPDGSNFTLKIRSTKLEDSAMYFCASSEYYEQYFGPGTRLTVT.